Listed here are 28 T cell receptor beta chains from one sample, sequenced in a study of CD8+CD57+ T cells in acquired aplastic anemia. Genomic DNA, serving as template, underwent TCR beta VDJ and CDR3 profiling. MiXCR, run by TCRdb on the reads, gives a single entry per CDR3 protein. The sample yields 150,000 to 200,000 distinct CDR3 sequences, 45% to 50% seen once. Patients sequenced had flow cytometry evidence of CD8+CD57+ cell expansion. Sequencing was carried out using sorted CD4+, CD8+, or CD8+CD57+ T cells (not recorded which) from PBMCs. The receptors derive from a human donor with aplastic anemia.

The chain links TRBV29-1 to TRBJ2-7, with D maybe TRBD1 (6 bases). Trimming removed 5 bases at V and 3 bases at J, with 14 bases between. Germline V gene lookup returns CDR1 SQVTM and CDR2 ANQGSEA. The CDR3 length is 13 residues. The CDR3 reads CSVRVTGGYEQYF. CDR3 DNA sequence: TGCAGCGTTCGTGTGACAGGCGGCTACGAGCAGTACTTC.

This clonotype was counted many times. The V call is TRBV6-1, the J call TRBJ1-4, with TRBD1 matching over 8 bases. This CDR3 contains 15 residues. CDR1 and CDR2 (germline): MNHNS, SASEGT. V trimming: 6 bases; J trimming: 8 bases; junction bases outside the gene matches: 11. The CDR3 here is CASRERTGFDEKLFF. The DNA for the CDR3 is TGTGCCAGCAGGGAACGGACAGGGTTTGACGAAAAACTGTTTTTT.

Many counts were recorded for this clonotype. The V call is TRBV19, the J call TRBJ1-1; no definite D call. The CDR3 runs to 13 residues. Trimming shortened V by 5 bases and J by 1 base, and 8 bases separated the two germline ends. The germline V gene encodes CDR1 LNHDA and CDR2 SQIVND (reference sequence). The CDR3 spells CASSFTKNTEAFF. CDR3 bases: TGTGCCAGTAGTTTCACCAAGAACACTGAAGCTTTCTTT.

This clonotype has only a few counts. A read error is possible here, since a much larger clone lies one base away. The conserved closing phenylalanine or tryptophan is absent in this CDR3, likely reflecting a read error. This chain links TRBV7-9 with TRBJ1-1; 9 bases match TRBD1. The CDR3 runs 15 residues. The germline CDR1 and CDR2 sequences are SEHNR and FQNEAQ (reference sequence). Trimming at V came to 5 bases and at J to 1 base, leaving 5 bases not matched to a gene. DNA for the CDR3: TGTGCCAGCAGCCCGGGGACAGGGCAGAACACTGAAGCTTTCTCT. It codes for CASSPGTGQNTEAFS.

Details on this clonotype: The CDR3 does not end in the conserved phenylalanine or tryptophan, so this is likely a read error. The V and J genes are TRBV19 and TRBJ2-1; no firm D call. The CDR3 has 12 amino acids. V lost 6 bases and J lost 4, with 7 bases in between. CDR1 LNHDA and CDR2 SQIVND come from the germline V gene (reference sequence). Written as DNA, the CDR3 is TGTGCCAGTAGATTGGGTTACAATGAGCAGTTCTAC. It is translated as CASRLGYNEQFY.

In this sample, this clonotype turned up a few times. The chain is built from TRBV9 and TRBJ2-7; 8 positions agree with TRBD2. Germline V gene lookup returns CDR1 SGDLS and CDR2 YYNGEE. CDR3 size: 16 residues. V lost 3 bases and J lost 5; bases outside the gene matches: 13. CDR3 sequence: CASSAGGGTTTDEQYF. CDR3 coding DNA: TGTGCCAGCAGCGCGGGGGGGGGGACTACCACGGACGAGCAGTACTTC.

CDR3 sequence (DNA): TGTGCCAGCAGCCGAGCGGGGGTGGTAGATACGCAGTATTTT. Protein sequence: CASSRAGVVDTQYF. The V call is TRBV11-2, the J call TRBJ2-3, with TRBD2 matching 8 bases. J was trimmed by 5 bases and V by 5 bases; bases with no gene match: 6. The CDR3 has 14 residues. Per the germline V gene, CDR1 is SGHAT and CDR2 is FQNNGV.

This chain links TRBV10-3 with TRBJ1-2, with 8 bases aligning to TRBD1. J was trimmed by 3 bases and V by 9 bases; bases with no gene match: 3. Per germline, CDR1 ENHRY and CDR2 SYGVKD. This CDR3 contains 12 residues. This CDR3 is CAIQQGDYGYTF. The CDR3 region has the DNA TGTGCCATTCAACAGGGGGACTATGGCTACACCTTC.

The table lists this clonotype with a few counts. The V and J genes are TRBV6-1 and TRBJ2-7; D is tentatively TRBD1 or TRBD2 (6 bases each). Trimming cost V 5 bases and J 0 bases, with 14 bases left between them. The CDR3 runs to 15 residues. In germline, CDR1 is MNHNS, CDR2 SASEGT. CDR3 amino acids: CASSPGTGASYEQYF. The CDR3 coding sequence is TGTGCCAGCAGTCCCGGGACGGGGGCCTCCTACGAGCAGTACTTC.

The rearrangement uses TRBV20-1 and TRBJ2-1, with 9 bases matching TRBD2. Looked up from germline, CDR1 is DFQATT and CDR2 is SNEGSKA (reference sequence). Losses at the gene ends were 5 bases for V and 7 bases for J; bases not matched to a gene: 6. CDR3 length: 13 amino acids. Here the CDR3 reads CSARRREGNEQFF. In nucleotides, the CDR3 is TGCAGTGCTCGAAGGCGGGAGGGGAATGAGCAGTTCTTC.

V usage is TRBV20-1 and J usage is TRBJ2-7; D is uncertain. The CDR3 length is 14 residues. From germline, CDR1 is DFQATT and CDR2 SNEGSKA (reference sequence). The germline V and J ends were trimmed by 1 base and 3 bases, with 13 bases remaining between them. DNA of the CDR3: TGCAGTGCTAGAGGGCCTTCTGGGAACTACGAGCAGTACTTC. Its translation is CSARGPSGNYEQYF.

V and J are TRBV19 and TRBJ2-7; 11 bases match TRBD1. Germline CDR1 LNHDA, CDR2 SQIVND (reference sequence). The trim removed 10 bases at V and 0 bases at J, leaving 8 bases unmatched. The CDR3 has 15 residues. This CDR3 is CATRGGQGVSYEQYF. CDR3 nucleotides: TGTGCCACCCGAGGGGGACAGGGGGTCTCCTACGAGCAGTACTTC.

The chain's CDR3 is CASSLSPGQVGEQYF. CDR3 DNA sequence: TGTGCCAGCAGCTTGTCACCGGGACAGGTGGGCGAGCAGTACTTC. The chain uses TRBV5-6 and TRBJ2-7; 8 positions match TRBD1. The germline CDR1 and CDR2 sequences are SGHDT and YYEEEE. The CDR3 loop spans 15 amino acids. Trimming at V came to 1 base and at J to 6 bases, leaving 9 bases not matched to a gene.

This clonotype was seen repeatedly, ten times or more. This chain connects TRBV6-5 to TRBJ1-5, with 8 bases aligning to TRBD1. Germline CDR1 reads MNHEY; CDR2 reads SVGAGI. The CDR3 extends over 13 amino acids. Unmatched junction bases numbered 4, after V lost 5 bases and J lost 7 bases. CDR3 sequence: CASSGDRGQPQHF. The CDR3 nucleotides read TGTGCCAGCAGTGGAGACAGGGGCCAGCCCCAGCATTTT.

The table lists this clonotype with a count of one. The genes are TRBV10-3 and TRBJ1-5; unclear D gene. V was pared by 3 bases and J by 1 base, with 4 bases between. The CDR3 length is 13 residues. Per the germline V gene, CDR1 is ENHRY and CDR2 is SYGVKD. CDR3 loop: CAISEVSNQPQHF. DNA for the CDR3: TGTGCCATCAGTGAAGTCAGCAATCAGCCCCAGCATTTT.

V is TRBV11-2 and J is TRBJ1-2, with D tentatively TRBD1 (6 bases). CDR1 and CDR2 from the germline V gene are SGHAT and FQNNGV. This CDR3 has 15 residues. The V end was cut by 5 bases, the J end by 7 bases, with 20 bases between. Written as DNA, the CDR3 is TGTGCCAGCAGCCCGAGGACAGCTGTCCTGGGTGGCTACACCTTC. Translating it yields CASSPRTAVLGGYTF.

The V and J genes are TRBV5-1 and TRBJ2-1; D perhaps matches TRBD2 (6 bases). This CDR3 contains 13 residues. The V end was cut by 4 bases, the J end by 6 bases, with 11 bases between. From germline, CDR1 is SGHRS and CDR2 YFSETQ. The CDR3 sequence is CASSPAGGNEQFF. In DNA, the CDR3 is TGCGCCAGCAGCCCCGCCGGGGGCAATGAGCAGTTCTTC.

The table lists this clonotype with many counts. CDR3 DNA sequence: TGTGCCAGCAGCCTCCCCGACCTGACGAGAATGGGCGAGCAGTACTTC. Its protein product is CASSLPDLTRMGEQYF. The V call is TRBV7-8, the J call TRBJ2-7; D gene uncertain. Looked up from germline, CDR1 is SGHVS and CDR2 is FQNEAQ. The V end was cut by 5 bases, the J end by 6 bases, with 23 bases between. This CDR3 has 16 residues.

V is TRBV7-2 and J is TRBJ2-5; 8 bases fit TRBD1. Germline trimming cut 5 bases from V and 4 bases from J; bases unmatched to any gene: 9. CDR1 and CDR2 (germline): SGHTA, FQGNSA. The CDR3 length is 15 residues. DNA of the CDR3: TGTGCCAGCAGCCCTGGACAGGGTTCGGGAGAGACCCAGTACTTC. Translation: CASSPGQGSGETQYF. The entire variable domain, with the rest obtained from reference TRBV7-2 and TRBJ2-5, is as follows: GAGVSQSPSNKVTEKGKDVELRCDPISGHTALYWYRQSLGQGLEFLIYFQGNSAPDKSGLPSDRFSAERTGGSVSTLTIQRTQQEDSAVYLCASSPGQGSGETQYFGPGTRLLVL.

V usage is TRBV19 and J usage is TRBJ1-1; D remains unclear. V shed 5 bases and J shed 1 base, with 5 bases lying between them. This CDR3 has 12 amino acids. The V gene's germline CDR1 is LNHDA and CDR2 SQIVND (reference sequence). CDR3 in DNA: TGTGCCAGTAGTTACACGAACACTGAAGCTTTCTTT. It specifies CASSYTNTEAFF.

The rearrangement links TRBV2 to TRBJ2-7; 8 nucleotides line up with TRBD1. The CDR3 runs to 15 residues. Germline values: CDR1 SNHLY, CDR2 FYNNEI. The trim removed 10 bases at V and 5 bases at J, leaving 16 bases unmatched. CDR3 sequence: CATWRSYRGSNEQYF. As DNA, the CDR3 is TGTGCCACATGGAGGTCGTACAGGGGGTCGAACGAGCAGTACTTC.

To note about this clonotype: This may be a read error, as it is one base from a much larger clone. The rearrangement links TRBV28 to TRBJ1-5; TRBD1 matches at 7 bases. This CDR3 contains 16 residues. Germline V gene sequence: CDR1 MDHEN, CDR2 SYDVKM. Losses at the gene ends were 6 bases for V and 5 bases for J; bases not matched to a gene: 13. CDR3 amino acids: CASRLQGYEWDQPQHF. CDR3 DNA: TGTGCCAGCAGGTTACAGGGGTATGAGTGGGATCAGCCCCAGCATTTT.

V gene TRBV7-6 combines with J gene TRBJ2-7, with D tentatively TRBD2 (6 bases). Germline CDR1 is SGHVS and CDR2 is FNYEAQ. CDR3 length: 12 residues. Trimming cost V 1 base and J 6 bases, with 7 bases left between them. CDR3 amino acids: CASSLGGTEQYF. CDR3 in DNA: TGTGCCAGCAGCTTAGGCGGGACCGAGCAGTACTTC.

CDR3 protein: CSVEGDTSGRVDEQFF. The CDR3 nucleotides read TGCAGCGTTGAAGGCGACACTAGCGGGAGGGTGGATGAGCAGTTCTTC. The chain has TRBV29-1 and TRBJ2-1; 13 bases are a match to TRBD2. This CDR3 contains 16 residues. V gave up 1 base and J gave up 8 bases; unmatched junction bases: 8. The V gene's germline CDR1 is SQVTM and CDR2 ANQGSEA.

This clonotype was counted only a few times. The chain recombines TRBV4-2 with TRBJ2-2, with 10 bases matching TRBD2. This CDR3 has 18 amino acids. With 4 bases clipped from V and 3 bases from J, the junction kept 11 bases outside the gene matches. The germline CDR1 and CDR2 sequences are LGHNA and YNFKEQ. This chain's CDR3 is CASSRSRLAGHYTGELFF. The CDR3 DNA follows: TGTGCCAGCAGCCGATCCCGACTAGCGGGTCATTACACCGGGGAGCTGTTTTTT.

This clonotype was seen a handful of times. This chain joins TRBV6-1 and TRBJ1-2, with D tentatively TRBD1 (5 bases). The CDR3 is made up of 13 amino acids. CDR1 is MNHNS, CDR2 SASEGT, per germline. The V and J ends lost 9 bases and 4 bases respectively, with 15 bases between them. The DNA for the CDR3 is TGTGCCAGTGGGGACTTTTCGGGCTATGGCTACACCTTC. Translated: CASGDFSGYGYTF.

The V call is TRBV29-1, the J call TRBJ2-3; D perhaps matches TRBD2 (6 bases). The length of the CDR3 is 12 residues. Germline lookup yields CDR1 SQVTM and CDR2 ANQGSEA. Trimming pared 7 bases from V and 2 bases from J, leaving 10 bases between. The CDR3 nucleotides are TGCAGCGGCGGGGTAACCACAGATACGCAGTATTTT. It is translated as CSGGVTTDTQYF.

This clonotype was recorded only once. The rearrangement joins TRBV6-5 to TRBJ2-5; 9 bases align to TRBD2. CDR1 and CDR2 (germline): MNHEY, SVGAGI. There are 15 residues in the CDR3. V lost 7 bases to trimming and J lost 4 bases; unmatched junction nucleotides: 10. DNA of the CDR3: TGTGCCAGCAATTTACCCCTAGCGGGATCAGAGACCCAGTACTTC. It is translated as CASNLPLAGSETQYF.